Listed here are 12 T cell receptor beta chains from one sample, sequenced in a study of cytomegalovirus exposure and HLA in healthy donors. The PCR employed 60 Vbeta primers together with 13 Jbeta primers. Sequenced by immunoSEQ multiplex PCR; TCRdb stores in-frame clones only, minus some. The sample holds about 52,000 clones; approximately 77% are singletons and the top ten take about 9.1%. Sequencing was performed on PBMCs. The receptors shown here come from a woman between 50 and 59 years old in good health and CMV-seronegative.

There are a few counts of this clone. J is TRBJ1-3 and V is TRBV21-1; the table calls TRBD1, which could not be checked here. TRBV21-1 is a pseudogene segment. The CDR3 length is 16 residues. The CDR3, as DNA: TGTGCCAGCCTAGGGGTGCGGAGTACGTGTGGAAACACCATATATTTT. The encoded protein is CASLGVRSTCGNTIYF.

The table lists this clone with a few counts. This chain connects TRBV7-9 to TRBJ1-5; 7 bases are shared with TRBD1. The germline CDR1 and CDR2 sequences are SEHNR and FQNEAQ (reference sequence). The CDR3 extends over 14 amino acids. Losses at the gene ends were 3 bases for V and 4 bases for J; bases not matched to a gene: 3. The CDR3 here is CASSLTGRNQPQHF. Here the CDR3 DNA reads TGTGCCAGCAGCTTGACAGGGAGAAATCAGCCCCAGCATTTT.

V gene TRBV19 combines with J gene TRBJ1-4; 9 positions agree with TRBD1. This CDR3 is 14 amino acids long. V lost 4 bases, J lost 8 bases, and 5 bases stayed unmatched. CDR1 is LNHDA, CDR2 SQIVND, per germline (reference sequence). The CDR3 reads CASSRDREDEKLFF. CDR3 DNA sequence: TGTGCCAGTAGTAGGGACAGGGAGGACGAAAAACTGTTTTTT.

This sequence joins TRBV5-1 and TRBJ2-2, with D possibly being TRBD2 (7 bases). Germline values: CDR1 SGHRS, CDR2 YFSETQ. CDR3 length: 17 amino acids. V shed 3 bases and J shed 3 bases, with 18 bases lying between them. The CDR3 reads CASSWTSGGSYTGELFF. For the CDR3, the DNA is TGCGCCAGCAGCTGGACGTCGGGGGGCAGTTACACCGGGGAGCTGTTTTTT. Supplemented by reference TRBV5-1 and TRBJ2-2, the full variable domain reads KAGVTQTPRYLIKTRGQQVTLSCSPISGHRSVSWYQQTPGQGLQFLFEYFSETQRNKGNFPGRFSGRQFSNSRSEMNVSTLELGDSALYLCASSWTSGGSYTGELFFGEGSRLTVL.

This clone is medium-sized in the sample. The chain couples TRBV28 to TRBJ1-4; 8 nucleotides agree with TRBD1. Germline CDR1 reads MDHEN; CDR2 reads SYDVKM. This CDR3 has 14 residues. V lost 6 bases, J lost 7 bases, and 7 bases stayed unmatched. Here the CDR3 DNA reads TGTGCCAGCAGCCCCGGGACAGGAGCTGAAAAACTGTTTTTT. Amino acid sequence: CASSPGTGAEKLFF.

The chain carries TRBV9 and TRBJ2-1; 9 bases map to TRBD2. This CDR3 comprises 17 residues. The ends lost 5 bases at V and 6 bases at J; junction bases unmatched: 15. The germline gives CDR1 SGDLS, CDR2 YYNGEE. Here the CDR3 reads CASSLASGDPSINEQFF. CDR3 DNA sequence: TGTGCCAGCAGTCTAGCTAGCGGGGATCCTTCAATCAATGAGCAGTTCTTC.

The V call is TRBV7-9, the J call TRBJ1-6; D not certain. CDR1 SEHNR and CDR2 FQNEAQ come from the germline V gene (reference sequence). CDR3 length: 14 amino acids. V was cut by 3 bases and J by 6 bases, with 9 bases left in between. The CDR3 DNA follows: TGTGCCAGCAGCTTTCCGCAGGCTAATTCACCCCTCCACTTT. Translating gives CASSFPQANSPLHF. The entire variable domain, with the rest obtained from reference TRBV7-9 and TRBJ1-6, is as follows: DTGVSQNPRHKITKRGQNVTFRCDPISEHNRLYWYRQTLGQGPEFLTYFQNEAQLEKSRLLSDRFSAERPKGSFSTLEIQRTEQGDSAMYLCASSFPQANSPLHFGNGTRLTVT.

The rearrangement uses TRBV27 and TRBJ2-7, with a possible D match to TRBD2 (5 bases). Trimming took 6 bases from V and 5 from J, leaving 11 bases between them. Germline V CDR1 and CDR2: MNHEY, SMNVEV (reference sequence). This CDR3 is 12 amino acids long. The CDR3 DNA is TGTGCCAGCAGCCGAGGGCACCACGAGCAGTACTTC. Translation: CASSRGHHEQYF.

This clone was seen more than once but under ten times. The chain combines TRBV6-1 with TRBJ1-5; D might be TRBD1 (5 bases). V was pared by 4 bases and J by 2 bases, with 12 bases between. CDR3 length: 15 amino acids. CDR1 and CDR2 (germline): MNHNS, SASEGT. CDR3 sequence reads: CASSARAGGNQPQHF. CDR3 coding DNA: TGTGCCAGCAGTGCCAGGGCGGGGGGCAATCAGCCCCAGCATTTT.

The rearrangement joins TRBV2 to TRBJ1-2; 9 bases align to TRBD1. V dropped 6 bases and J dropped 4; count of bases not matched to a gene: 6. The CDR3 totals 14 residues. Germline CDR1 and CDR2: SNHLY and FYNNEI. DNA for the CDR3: TGTGCCAGCAGCGAAACAGGGGGCTTCTATGGCTACACCTTC. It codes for CASSETGGFYGYTF.

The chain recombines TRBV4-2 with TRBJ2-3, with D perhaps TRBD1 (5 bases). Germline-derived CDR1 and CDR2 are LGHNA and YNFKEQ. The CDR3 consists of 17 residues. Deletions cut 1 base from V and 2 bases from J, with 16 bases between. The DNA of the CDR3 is TGTGCCAGCAGCCAAGCGACAGCCAGTATCCCCACAGATACGCAGTATTTT. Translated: CASSQATASIPTDTQYF.

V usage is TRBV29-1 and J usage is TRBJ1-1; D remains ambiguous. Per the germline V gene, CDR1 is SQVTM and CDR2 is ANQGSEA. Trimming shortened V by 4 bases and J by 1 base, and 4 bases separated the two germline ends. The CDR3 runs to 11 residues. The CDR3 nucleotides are TGCAGCGTTGTCAGGAACACTGAAGCTTTCTTT. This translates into CSVVRNTEAFF. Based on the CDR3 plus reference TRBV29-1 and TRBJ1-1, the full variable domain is SAVISQKPSRDICQRGTSLTIQCQVDSQVTMMFWYRQQPGQSLTLIATANQGSEATYESGFVIDKFPISRPNLTFSTLTVSNMSPEDSSIYLCSVVRNTEAFFGQGTRLTVV.